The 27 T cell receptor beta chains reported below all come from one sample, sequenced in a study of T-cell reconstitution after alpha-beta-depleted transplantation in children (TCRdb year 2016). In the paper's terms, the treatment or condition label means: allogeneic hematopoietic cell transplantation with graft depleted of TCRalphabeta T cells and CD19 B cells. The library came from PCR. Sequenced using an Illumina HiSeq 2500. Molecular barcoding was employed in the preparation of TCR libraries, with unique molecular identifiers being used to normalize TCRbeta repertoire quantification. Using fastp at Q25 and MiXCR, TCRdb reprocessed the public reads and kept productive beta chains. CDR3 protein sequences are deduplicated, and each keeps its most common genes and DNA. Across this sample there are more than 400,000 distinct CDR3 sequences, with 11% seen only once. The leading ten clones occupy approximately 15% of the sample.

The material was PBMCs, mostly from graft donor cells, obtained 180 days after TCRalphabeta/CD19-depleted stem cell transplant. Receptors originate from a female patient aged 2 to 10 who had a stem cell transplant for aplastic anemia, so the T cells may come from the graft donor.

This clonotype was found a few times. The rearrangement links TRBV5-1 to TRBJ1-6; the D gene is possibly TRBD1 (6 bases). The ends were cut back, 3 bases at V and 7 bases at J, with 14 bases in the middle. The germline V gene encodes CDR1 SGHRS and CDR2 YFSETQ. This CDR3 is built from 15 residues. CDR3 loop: CASSYETGKNSPLHF. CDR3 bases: TGCGCCAGCAGCTACGAGACAGGCAAGAATTCACCCCTCCACTTT.

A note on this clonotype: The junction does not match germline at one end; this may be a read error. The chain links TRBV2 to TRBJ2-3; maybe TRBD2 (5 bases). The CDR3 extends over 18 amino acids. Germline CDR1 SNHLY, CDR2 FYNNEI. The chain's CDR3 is CACSTFPAFVGDTDTQYF. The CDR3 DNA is TGTGCCTGCAGTACCTTTCCAGCTTTCGTGGGAGACACAGATACGCAGTATTTT.

The CDR3 DNA follows: TGTGCCAGCAGTCCCGGACTAGCGGAAGTGGGACGAGAGACCCAGTACTTC. Protein product: CASSPGLAEVGRETQYF. V gene TRBV28 combines with J gene TRBJ2-5; 10 bases fit TRBD2. The CDR3 length is 17 residues. V lost 5 bases, J lost 4 bases, and 13 bases stayed unmatched. Germline-derived CDR1 and CDR2 are MDHEN and SYDVKM. The complete variable domain, with remaining parts taken from reference TRBV28 and TRBJ2-5, reads DVKVTQSSRYLVKRTGEKVFLECVQDMDHENMFWYRQDPGLGLRLIYFSYDVKMKEKGDIPEGYSVSREKKERFSLILESASTNQTSMYLCASSPGLAEVGRETQYFGPGTRLLVL.

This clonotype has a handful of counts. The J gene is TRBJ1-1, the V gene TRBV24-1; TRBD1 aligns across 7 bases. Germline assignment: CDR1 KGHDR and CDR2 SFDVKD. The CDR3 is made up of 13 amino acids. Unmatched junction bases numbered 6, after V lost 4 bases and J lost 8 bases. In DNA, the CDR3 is TGTGCCACCAGTGACCCGGGACAGTACGAAGCTTTCTTT. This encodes CATSDPGQYEAFF.

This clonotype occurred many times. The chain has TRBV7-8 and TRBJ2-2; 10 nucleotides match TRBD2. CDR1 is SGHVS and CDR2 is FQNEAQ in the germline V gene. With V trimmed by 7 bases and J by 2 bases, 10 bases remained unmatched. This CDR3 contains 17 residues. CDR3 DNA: TGTGCCAGCAACGACCTAGCGGGGGCCCCTAACACCGGGGAGCTGTTTTTT. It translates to CASNDLAGAPNTGELFF.

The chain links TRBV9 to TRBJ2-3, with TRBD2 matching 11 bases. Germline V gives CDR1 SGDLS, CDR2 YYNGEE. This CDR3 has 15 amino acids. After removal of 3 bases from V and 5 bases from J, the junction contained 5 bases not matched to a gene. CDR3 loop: CASSARLAGGDTQYF. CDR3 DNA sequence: TGTGCCAGCAGCGCCCGGCTAGCGGGAGGAGATACGCAGTATTTT.

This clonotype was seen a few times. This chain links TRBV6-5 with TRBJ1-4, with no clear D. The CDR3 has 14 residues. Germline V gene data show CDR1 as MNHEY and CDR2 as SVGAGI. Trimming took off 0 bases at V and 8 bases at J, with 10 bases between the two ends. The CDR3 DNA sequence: TGTGCCAGCAGTTACTCGGCCCAGCAGGAAAAACTGTTTTTT. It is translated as CASSYSAQQEKLFF.

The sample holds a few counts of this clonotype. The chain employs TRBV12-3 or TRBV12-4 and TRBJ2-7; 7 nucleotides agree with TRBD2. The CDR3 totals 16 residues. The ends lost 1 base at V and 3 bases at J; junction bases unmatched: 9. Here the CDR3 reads CASSLGFAGEGYEQYV. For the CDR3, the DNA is TGTGCCAGCAGTTTAGGTTTTGCGGGAGAGGGCTACGAGCAGTACGTC.

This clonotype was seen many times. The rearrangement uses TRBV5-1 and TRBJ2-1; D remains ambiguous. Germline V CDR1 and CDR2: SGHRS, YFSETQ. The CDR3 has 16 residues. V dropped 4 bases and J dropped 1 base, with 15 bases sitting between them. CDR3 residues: CASSTDDLRSYNEQFF. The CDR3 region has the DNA TGCGCCAGCAGCACCGATGACTTGCGTTCCTACAATGAGCAGTTCTTC.

CDR3 loop: CASSMVPPAALYGYTF. The CDR3 DNA reads TGTGCCAGTAGTATGGTCCCACCCGCAGCCCTCTATGGCTACACCTTC. The chain employs TRBV19 and TRBJ1-2; D unresolved. This CDR3 contains 16 residues. CDR1 and CDR2 from the germline V gene are LNHDA and SQIVND (reference sequence). The germline V and J ends were trimmed by 3 bases and 4 bases, with 18 bases remaining between them.

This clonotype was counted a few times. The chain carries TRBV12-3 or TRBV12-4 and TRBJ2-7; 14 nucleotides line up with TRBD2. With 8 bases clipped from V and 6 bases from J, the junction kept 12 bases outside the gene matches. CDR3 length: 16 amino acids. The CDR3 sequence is CASGGGTSGSNSEQYV. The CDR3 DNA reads TGTGCCAGCGGGGGGGGGACTAGCGGGAGTAATAGCGAGCAGTACGTC.

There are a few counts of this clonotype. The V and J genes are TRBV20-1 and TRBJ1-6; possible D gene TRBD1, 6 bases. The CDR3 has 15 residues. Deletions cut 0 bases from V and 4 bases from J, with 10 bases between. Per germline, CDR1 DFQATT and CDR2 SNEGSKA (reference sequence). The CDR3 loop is CSAREQGRYNSPLHF. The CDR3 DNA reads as TGCAGTGCTAGAGAACAGGGAAGATATAATTCACCCCTCCACTTT.

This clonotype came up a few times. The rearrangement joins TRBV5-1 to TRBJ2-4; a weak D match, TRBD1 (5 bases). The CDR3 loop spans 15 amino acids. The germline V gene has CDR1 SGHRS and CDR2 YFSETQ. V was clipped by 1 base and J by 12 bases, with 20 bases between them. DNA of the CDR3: TGCGCCAGCAGCTTGAGTTTACCGGTCCGACAGCCTCAGTACTTC. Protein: CASSLSLPVRQPQYF.

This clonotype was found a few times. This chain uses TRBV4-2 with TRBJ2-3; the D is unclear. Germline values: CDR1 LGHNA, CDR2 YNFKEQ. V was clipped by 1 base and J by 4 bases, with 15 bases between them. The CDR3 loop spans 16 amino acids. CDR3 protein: CASSQADRSVPDTQYF. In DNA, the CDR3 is TGTGCCAGCAGCCAAGCTGATCGGAGTGTCCCAGATACGCAGTATTTT.

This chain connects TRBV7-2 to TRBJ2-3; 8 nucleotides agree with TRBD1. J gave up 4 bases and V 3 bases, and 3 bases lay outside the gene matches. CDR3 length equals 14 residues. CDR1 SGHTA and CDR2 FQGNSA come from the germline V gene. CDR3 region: CASSFWTGSDTQYF. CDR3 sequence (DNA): TGTGCCAGCAGCTTTTGGACAGGGTCAGATACGCAGTATTTT.

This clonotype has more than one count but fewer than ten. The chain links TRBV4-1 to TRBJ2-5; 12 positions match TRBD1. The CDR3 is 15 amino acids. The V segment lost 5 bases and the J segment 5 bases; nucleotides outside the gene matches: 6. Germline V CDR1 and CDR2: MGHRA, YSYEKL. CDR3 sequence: CASSYGTGGWETQYF. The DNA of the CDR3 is TGCGCCAGCAGCTACGGGACAGGGGGCTGGGAGACCCAGTACTTC.

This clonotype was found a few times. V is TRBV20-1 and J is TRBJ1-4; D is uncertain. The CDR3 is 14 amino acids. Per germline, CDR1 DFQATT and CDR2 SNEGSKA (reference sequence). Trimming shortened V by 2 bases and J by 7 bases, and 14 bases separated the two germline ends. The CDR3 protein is CSARLNSGSEKLFF. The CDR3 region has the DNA TGCAGTGCTAGACTTAACTCCGGGTCTGAAAAACTGTTTTTT.

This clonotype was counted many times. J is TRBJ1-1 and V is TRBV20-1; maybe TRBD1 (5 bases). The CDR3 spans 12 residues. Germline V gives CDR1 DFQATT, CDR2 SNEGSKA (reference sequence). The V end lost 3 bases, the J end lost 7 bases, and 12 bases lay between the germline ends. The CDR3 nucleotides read TGCAGTGCTAGTTGGGGCTACCGTGAAGCTTTCTTT. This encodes CSASWGYREAFF.

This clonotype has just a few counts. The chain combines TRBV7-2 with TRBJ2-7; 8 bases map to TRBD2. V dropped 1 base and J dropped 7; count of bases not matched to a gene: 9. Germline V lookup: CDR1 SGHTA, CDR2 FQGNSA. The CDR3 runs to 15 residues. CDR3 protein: CASSLGYAGGWEQYV. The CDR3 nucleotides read TGTGCCAGCAGCTTAGGATATGCGGGAGGTTGGGAGCAGTACGTC.

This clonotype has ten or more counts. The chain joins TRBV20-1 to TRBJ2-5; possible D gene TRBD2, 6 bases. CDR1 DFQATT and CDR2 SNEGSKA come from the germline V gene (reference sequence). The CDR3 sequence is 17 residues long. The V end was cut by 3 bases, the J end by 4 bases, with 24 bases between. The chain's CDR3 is CSASLEFPTGVGETQYF. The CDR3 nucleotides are TGCAGTGCTAGCCTAGAGTTTCCAACGGGAGTAGGAGAGACCCAGTACTTC.

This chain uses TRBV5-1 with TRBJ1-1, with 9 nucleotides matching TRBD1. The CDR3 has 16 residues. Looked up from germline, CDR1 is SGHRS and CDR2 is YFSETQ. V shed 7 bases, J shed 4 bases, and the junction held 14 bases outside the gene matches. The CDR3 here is CASWPTTTGGGTEAFF. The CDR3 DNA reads TGCGCCAGCTGGCCAACTACTACAGGGGGCGGCACTGAAGCTTTCTTT. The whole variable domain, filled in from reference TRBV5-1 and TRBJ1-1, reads KAGVTQTPRYLIKTRGQQVTLSCSPISGHRSVSWYQQTPGQGLQFLFEYFSETQRNKGNFPGRFSGRQFSNSRSEMNVSTLELGDSALYLCASWPTTTGGGTEAFFGQGTRLTVV.

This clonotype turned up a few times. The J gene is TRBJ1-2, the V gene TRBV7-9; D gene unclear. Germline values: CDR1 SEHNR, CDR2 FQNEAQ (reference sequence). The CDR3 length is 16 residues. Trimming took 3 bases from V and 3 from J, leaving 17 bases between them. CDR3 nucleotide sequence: TGTGCCAGCAGCTTCGAGGCCCGGACTGTTCACTATGGCTACACCTTC. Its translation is CASSFEARTVHYGYTF.

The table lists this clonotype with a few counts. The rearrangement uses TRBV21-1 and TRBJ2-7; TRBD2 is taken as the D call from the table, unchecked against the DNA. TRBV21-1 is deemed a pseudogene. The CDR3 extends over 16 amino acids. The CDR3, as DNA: TGTGCCAGCAGCCCAAAGTTAGACGGACTAGCCTACGAGCAGTACGTC. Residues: CASSPKLDGLAYEQYV.

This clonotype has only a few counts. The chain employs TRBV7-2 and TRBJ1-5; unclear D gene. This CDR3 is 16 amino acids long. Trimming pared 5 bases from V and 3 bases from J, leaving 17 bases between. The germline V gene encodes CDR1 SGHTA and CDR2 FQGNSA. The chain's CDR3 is CASSADGTSDNQPQHF. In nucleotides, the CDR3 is TGTGCCAGCAGCGCGGACGGCACATCCGACAATCAGCCCCAGCATTTT.

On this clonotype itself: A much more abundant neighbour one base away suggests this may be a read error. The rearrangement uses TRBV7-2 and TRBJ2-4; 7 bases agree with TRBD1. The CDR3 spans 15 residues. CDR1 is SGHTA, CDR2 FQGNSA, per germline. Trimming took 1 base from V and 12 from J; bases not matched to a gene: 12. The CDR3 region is CASSLGPGMWDSQYF. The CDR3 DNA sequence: TGTGCCAGCAGCTTAGGACCAGGGATGTGGGACAGTCAGTACTTC.

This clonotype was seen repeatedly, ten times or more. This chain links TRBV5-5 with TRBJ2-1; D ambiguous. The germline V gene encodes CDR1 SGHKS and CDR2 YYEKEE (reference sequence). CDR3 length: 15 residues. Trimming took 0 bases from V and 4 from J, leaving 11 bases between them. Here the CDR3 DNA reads TGTGCCAGCAGCTTGGAGACACAGAGATACAATGAGCAGTTCTTC. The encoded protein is CASSLETQRYNEQFF.

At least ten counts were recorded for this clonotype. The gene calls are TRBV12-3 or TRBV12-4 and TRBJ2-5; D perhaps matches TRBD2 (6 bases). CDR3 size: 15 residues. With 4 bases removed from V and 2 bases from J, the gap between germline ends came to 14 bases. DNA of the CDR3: TGTGCCAGCAGTTCCGAACGGGACTTTCAAGAGACCCAGTACTTC. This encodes CASSSERDFQETQYF.